The 19 T cell receptor beta chains presented below share a single source sample, sequenced in a study of technical replicates of blood from a handful of donors. The repertoire was sequenced with immunoSEQ multiplex PCR; TCRdb's copy has only in-frame clones and lacks some. The data contain 80,000 or so clones, nearly 98% of them singletons. Specimen: T cells isolated from PBMCs. These receptors came from a human donor in good health.

A single count supports this clone. V is TRBV7-2 and J is TRBJ1-2; a possible D gene is TRBD1 (6 bases). The ends were cut back, 5 bases at V and 3 bases at J, with 13 bases in the middle. This CDR3 contains 14 residues. The germline V gene encodes CDR1 SGHTA and CDR2 FQGNSA. The CDR3 reads CASSPTGIYYGYTF. The CDR3 DNA follows: TGTGCCAGCAGCCCCACAGGGATTTACTATGGCTACACCTTC.

The chain employs TRBV6-5 and TRBJ2-7; D is possibly TRBD1 (6 bases). Between the trimmed V and J ends, which lost 1 base and 1 base, there was a span of 14 bases. The CDR3 extends over 16 amino acids. Germline assignment: CDR1 MNHEY and CDR2 SVGAGI. For the CDR3, the DNA is TGTGCCAGCAGTTACTTACAGGGTGGACCTTCCTACGAGCAGTACTTC. Protein sequence: CASSYLQGGPSYEQYF.

V is TRBV7-9 and J is TRBJ1-2; D gene ambiguous. The CDR3 runs 14 residues. From germline, CDR1 is SEHNR and CDR2 FQNEAQ (reference sequence). V was pared by 5 bases and J by 6 bases, with 16 bases between. The CDR3 loop reads CASSPLSMRNGYTF. The CDR3 nucleotides read TGTGCCAGCAGCCCTTTATCCATGCGAAATGGCTACACCTTC.

This clone has only one observation. The V and J genes are TRBV27 and TRBJ2-7; 9 positions match TRBD2. The CDR3 runs to 16 residues. Germline CDR1 is MNHEY and CDR2 is SMNVEV (reference sequence). Trimming at V came to 1 base and at J to 4 bases, leaving 8 bases not matched to a gene. The CDR3 DNA sequence: TGTGCCAGCAGTTTATACCCAGCGGGAGGTGGTTACGAGCAGTACTTC. This sequence encodes CASSLYPAGGGYEQYF.

The gene calls are TRBV5-4 and TRBJ2-7, with 9 bases aligning to TRBD1. The germline CDR1 and CDR2 sequences are SGHNT and YYREEE (reference sequence). The V segment lost 3 bases and the J segment 0 bases; nucleotides outside the gene matches: 16. This CDR3 spans 19 amino acids. The CDR3 coding sequence is TGTGCCAGCAGCTGGGAACCAACAGGGGGCGCGTCTCCCTCCTACGAGCAGTACTTC. It yields the protein CASSWEPTGGASPSYEQYF.

The CDR3 spells CASRLYQGVEEQPQHF. The CDR3 DNA sequence: TGTGCCAGCAGACTTTATCAAGGGGTTGAGGAGCAGCCCCAGCATTTT. The gene calls are TRBV27 and TRBJ1-5; D perhaps matches TRBD1 (5 bases). Deletions cut 6 bases from V and 7 bases from J, with 22 bases between. The CDR3 length is 16 residues. Germline CDR1 and CDR2: MNHEY and SMNVEV (reference sequence).

The J gene is TRBJ2-7, the V gene TRBV27, with 9 bases identical to TRBD1. The J segment lost 5 bases and the V segment lost 1 base, leaving 6 bases of the junction unmatched. The CDR3 runs 15 residues. The germline gives CDR1 MNHEY, CDR2 SMNVEV (reference sequence). The CDR3 region is CASSLWHRGHHEQYF. The CDR3 nucleotides are TGTGCCAGCAGTTTATGGCACAGGGGGCACCACGAGCAGTACTTC.

The rearrangement links TRBV25-1 to TRBJ2-1; 15 bases fit TRBD2. J gave up 3 bases and V 8 bases, and 11 bases lay outside the gene matches. This CDR3 region has 18 residues. Germline assignment: CDR1 MGHDK and CDR2 SYGVNS. The CDR3 coding sequence is TGTGCCAGCGGGCGGACTAGCGGGGGGGCGTCGTACTACAATGAGCAGTTCTTC. This encodes CASGRTSGGASYYNEQFF. The full variable domain, its missing parts supplied by reference TRBV25-1 and TRBJ2-1, is EADIYQTPRYLVIGTGKKITLECSQTMGHDKMYWYQQDPGMELHLIHYSYGVNSTEKGDLSSESTVSRIRTEHFPLTLESARPSHTSQYLCASGRTSGGASYYNEQFFGPGTRLTVL.

The J gene is TRBJ2-7, the V gene TRBV29-1, with 8 bases lining up with TRBD1. The CDR3 runs to 15 residues. Unmatched junction bases numbered 11, after V lost 6 bases and J lost 1 base. Germline-derived CDR1 and CDR2 are SQVTM and ANQGSEA. The CDR3 nucleotides are TGCAGCGTGAGGTGGACGACAGGGGATTCCTACGAGCAGTACTTC. It encodes CSVRWTTGDSYEQYF.

The V and J genes are TRBV7-8 and TRBJ2-7, with D possibly TRBD2 on 5 matching bases. V lost 1 base to trimming and J lost 1 base, with 20 bases between them. CDR1 and CDR2 (germline): SGHVS, FQNEAQ. The CDR3 has 18 amino acids. Here the CDR3 DNA reads TGTGCCAGCAGCTTAGTCCGCATGCAGAGGGTAGGGTCCTACGAGCAGTACTTC. It encodes CASSLVRMQRVGSYEQYF.

The CDR3 spells CASTQAQGNSYEQYF. Written as DNA, the CDR3 is TGTGCCAGCACCCAAGCCCAGGGAAACTCCTACGAGCAGTACTTC. This chain connects TRBV28 to TRBJ2-7, with D possibly matching TRBD1 (5 bases). The CDR3 runs 15 residues. Germline loops: CDR1 MDHEN, CDR2 SYDVKM. The V gene lost 7 bases and the J gene lost 0 bases, with 16 bases spanning the gap.

This chain joins TRBV6-5 and TRBJ2-7, with TRBD2 identical over 11 bases. The CDR3 runs to 15 residues. Per germline, CDR1 MNHEY and CDR2 SVGAGI. V lost 2 bases, J lost 6 bases, and 6 bases stayed unmatched. Here the CDR3 reads CASSYGLAGGGEQYF. Here the CDR3 DNA reads TGTGCCAGCAGTTACGGGCTAGCGGGAGGAGGCGAGCAGTACTTC.

This rearrangement joins TRBV9 to TRBJ2-5, with 8 nucleotides matching TRBD1. Unmatched junction bases numbered 6, after V lost 4 bases and J lost 4 bases. In germline, CDR1 is SGDLS, CDR2 YYNGEE. The CDR3 is 14 amino acids. The CDR3, as DNA: TGTGCCAGCAGCATGAGGACAGGGACAGAGACCCAGTACTTC. This encodes CASSMRTGTETQYF.

The chain recombines TRBV28 with TRBJ1-1; 9 bases map to TRBD1. The V and J ends lost 7 bases and 4 bases, in that order; junction bases with no gene match: 4. Germline-derived CDR1 and CDR2 are MDHEN and SYDVKM. CDR3 length: 13 residues. The CDR3 is CASKATGGTEAFF. In nucleotides, the CDR3 is TGTGCCAGCAAAGCGACAGGGGGCACTGAAGCTTTCTTT.

The CDR3 nucleotides read TGTGCCAGCAGCTTCAGGGGCGTGGGGATGATGGGGCAGTACTTC. Its protein is CASSFRGVGMMGQYF. V and J are TRBV7-6 and TRBJ2-7, with a tentative D call TRBD1 (6 bases). V shed 3 bases and J shed 9 bases, with 21 bases lying between them. Per the germline V gene, CDR1 is SGHVS and CDR2 is FNYEAQ. The CDR3 has 15 amino acids.

The chain is built from TRBV7-9 and TRBJ2-3; 12 bases are a match to TRBD2. The CDR3 is made up of 16 amino acids. V gave up 2 bases and J gave up 4 bases; unmatched junction bases: 4. The germline V gene encodes CDR1 SEHNR and CDR2 FQNEAQ (reference sequence). Here the CDR3 reads CASSLWSSGGADTQYF. The CDR3 DNA reads as TGTGCCAGCAGCTTATGGTCTAGCGGGGGGGCAGATACGCAGTATTTT. Looking up the rest from reference TRBV7-9 and TRBJ2-3 gives the full variable domain: DTGVSQNPRHKITKRGQNVTFRCDPISEHNRLYWYRQTLGQGPEFLTYFQNEAQLEKSRLLSDRFSAERPKGSFSTLEIQRTEQGDSAMYLCASSLWSSGGADTQYFGPGTRLTVL.

This clone appeared once. The J gene is TRBJ1-4, the V gene TRBV6-5; 9 nucleotides match TRBD1. CDR1 and CDR2 (germline): MNHEY, SVGAGI. The CDR3 has 15 residues. With 7 bases clipped from V and 8 bases from J, the junction kept 11 bases outside the gene matches. CDR3 coding DNA: TGTGCCAGCAACCCGACAGGGGGATCAAGGGAAAAACTGTTTTTT. Its translation: CASNPTGGSREKLFF.

V usage is TRBV19 and J usage is TRBJ1-3; a possible D gene is TRBD1 (5 bases). Trimming pared 11 bases from V and 0 bases from J, leaving 14 bases between. The CDR3 has 14 amino acids. Germline values: CDR1 LNHDA, CDR2 SQIVND (reference sequence). As DNA, the CDR3 is TGTGCCGCGGGACCGGGACCCTCTGGAAACACCATATATTTT. It translates to CAAGPGPSGNTIYF.

V gene TRBV7-7 combines with J gene TRBJ2-3, with D perhaps TRBD2 (6 bases). The germline CDR1 and CDR2 sequences are SSHAT and FNYEAQ (reference sequence). V was cut by 5 bases and J by 3 bases, with 15 bases left in between. The length of the CDR3 is 15 residues. CDR3 loop: CASSRSSGETDTQYF. The DNA of the CDR3 is TGTGCCAGCAGCCGTAGCTCGGGGGAGACAGATACGCAGTATTTT.